A single TCR beta chain is shown here with its context. Its antigen is currently unknown. These data are taken from a study of T cell responses to AZD1222 COVID-19 vaccine. The V gene's germline CDR1 is SEHNR and CDR2 FQNEAQ (reference sequence). The CDR3 extends over 13 amino acids. V gave up 1 base and J gave up 5 bases, with 6 bases separating them. Assay used: immunoSEQ multiplex PCR; TCRdb lists only in-frame clones, some missing. The sample holds about 170,000 clones, 75% to 90% seen once. Study observations and caveats: The span of vaccine-associated CD4 TCRs extended across spike, with dominance at 160-218 and 743-854. Repertoire sampling happened only post peak T cell response.

The J gene is TRBJ1-5, the V gene TRBV7-9; D remains unclear. The receptor comes from an adult in good health. Sequencing was performed on peripheral blood, taken on day 0 of AZD1222 vaccination. The CDR3 DNA reads TGTGCCAGCAGCTTAGAGGGCGATCAGCCCCAGCATTTT. Protein: CASSLEGDQPQHF.